One and the same sample provided the 24 T cell receptor beta chains below, sequenced in a study of blood T cells in healthy people across ages. The second PCR ran about 6 to 11 cycles with a sample-barcoded 5' primer and J-beta primers. TCRdb reprocessed the 5' RACE reads with MiXCR, giving one entry per CDR3 protein. The data contain hundreds of thousands of distinct CDR3 sequences, 24% of them singletons. The same sample was also used in a study of T cells of mothers and their children.

The sample comprised blood. The receptors derive from a boy aged 5 to 17 in good health.

This chain uses TRBV7-3 with TRBJ2-7; 10 bases align to TRBD2. The germline V gene encodes CDR1 SGHTA and CDR2 FQGTGA. Unmatched junction bases numbered 6, after V lost 5 bases and J lost 2 bases. The CDR3 extends over 15 amino acids. CDR3 residues: CASSPEAGGPYEQYF. The CDR3 DNA reads TGTGCCAGCAGCCCCGAAGCGGGAGGGCCCTACGAGCAGTACTTC.

A few counts support this clonotype. The rearrangement joins TRBV24-1 to TRBJ1-4, with a possible D match to TRBD1 (5 bases). CDR3 length: 16 residues. Looked up from germline, CDR1 is KGHDR and CDR2 is SFDVKD. The V gene lost 7 bases and the J gene lost 6 bases, with 20 bases spanning the gap. The CDR3 coding sequence is TGTGCCACCAGCCCAAATCCGGGGCTAGGGGATGAAAAACTGTTTTTT. Protein sequence: CATSPNPGLGDEKLFF.

The gene calls are TRBV20-1 and TRBJ2-5; D might be TRBD2 (7 bases). V shed 3 bases and J shed 0 bases, with 14 bases lying between them. The CDR3 spans 15 residues. Germline V gene sequence: CDR1 DFQATT, CDR2 SNEGSKA (reference sequence). The CDR3 protein is CSARSGGPYQETQYF. CDR3 bases: TGCAGTGCTAGGTCCGGGGGGCCCTACCAAGAGACCCAGTACTTC.

Details on this clonotype: A single base separates this from a much larger clone, so it may be a read error. CDR3 in amino acids: CASNPDRGAYNEQFF. CDR3 DNA: TGTGCCAGTAACCCGGACAGGGGCGCCTACAATGAGCAGTTCTTC. V and J are TRBV19 and TRBJ2-1, with 9 positions matching TRBD1. The CDR3 has 15 amino acids. Germline assignment: CDR1 LNHDA and CDR2 SQIVND (reference sequence). With V trimmed by 7 bases and J by 2 bases, 6 bases remained unmatched.

This sequence joins TRBV28 and TRBJ2-7; 7 bases are a match to TRBD1. Germline V gene data show CDR1 as MDHEN and CDR2 as SYDVKM. With 3 bases clipped from V and 6 bases from J, the junction kept 8 bases outside the gene matches. The CDR3 length is 14 residues. The CDR3 sequence is CASSFRQGISEQYF. CDR3 sequence (DNA): TGTGCCAGCAGTTTTCGACAGGGTATAAGCGAGCAGTACTTC.

About this clonotype: Its ends do not fully match the called genes, so a read error is possible. V usage is TRBV18 and J usage is TRBJ2-1; D is uncertain. The germline CDR1 and CDR2 sequences are KGHSH and LQKENI. The CDR3 spans 11 residues. Here the CDR3 DNA reads TGTGCCAGCTCACCAAGTGAACAGCTGTACTTC. Its translation: CASSPSEQLYF.

This clonotype has just a few counts. The CDR3 bases are TGTGCCAGCAGCTTAGACGGGAGGTCTGAGAATGAGCAGTTCTTC. Translated, it gives CASSLDGRSENEQFF. The V gene is TRBV7-9, the J gene TRBJ2-5; TRBD2 matches at 7 bases. The DNA end lines up better with TRBJ2-1; the J call may be wrong. The CDR3 is 15 residues long. Per the germline V gene, CDR1 is SEHNR and CDR2 is FQNEAQ (reference sequence).

The gene calls are TRBV14 and TRBJ1-3; D is perhaps TRBD1 (5 bases). The CDR3 is 15 residues long. V gave up 2 bases and J gave up 4 bases, with 12 bases separating them. Germline CDR1 is SGHDN and CDR2 is FVKESK. The CDR3 spells CASSQQSGRGNTIYF. CDR3 nucleotide sequence: TGTGCCAGCAGCCAACAATCAGGGAGGGGAAACACCATATATTTT.

This clonotype was seen only a few times. The chain joins TRBV7-2 to TRBJ2-7; a possible D gene is TRBD1 (5 bases). The CDR3 consists of 12 residues. The germline gives CDR1 SGHTA, CDR2 FQGNSA. The germline V and J ends were trimmed by 0 bases and 6 bases, with 6 bases remaining between them. The CDR3 DNA sequence: TGTGCCAGCAGCTTAGCCCAGGGCGAGCAGTACTTC. Its protein is CASSLAQGEQYF.

The chain recombines TRBV6-5 with TRBJ2-5, with a weak D call TRBD1 (5 bases). CDR3 length: 13 amino acids. V lost 2 bases and J lost 6, with 10 bases in between. Looked up from germline, CDR1 is MNHEY and CDR2 is SVGAGI. CDR3 sequence reads: CASSYGAGKTQYF. The CDR3, as DNA: TGTGCCAGCAGTTACGGGGCAGGGAAGACCCAGTACTTC.

A few counts support this clonotype. The rearrangement uses TRBV7-2 and TRBJ2-7; 11 positions match TRBD1. V lost 3 bases and J lost 4; bases outside the gene matches: 5. This CDR3 region has 15 residues. Germline-derived CDR1 and CDR2 are SGHTA and FQGNSA. The CDR3 loop reads CASSFAGQGGYEQYF. Written as DNA, the CDR3 is TGTGCCAGCAGCTTTGCGGGACAGGGGGGTTACGAGCAGTACTTC.

The genes are TRBV2 and TRBJ1-6, with D perhaps matching TRBD1 (5 bases). V was trimmed by 10 bases and J by 0 bases, leaving 10 bases between them. The CDR3 runs 14 residues. Germline V gene lookup returns CDR1 SNHLY and CDR2 FYNNEI. The CDR3 protein is CATRVSSYNSPLHF. The DNA for the CDR3 is TGTGCCACCAGGGTGAGCTCCTATAATTCACCCCTCCACTTT.

The V call is TRBV6-1, the J call TRBJ2-1; D not resolved. The germline V gene encodes CDR1 MNHNS and CDR2 SASEGT. V was pared by 6 bases and J by 10 bases, with 13 bases between. The length of the CDR3 is 12 residues. DNA of the CDR3: TGTGCCAGCAGCATCGGAAGTCCGGAGCAGTTCTTC. Translated, it gives CASSIGSPEQFF.

A few counts support this clonotype. The V and J genes are TRBV28 and TRBJ2-5, with TRBD1 matching 7 bases. The tail of the sequence fits TRBJ2-7 better, so the J call may be wrong. In germline, CDR1 is MDHEN, CDR2 SYDVKM. The CDR3 consists of 15 residues. CDR3 sequence reads: CASSMNRGPSYEQYF. The CDR3 nucleotides read TGTGCCAGCAGTATGAACAGGGGTCCATCCTACGAGCAGTACTTC.

This clonotype was picked up many times. The V call is TRBV5-5, the J call TRBJ2-5, with 8 bases that match TRBD1. The J segment lost 6 bases and the V segment lost 4 bases, leaving 11 bases of the junction unmatched. The CDR3 has 15 amino acids. CDR1 is SGHKS, CDR2 YYEKEE, per germline (reference sequence). The CDR3 is CASSKDRGVEKTQYF. The CDR3, as DNA: TGTGCCAGCAGCAAAGACAGGGGAGTTGAGAAGACCCAGTACTTC.

J is TRBJ2-5 and V is TRBV27; D may match TRBD1 or TRBD2 (5 bases each). CDR3 length equals 11 residues. V lost 8 bases and J lost 5, with 9 bases in between. Germline CDR1 is MNHEY and CDR2 is SMNVEV (reference sequence). The CDR3 here is CASRWGETQYF. The CDR3 bases are TGTGCCAGCCGGTGGGGGGAGACCCAGTACTTC.

This clonotype showed up just a few times. The rearrangement uses TRBV29-1 and TRBJ2-3; 10 positions match TRBD2. The germline V gene encodes CDR1 SQVTM and CDR2 ANQGSEA. The CDR3 has 13 residues. The junction had 2 bases not matched to a gene; V was cut back by 6 bases and J by 2 bases. In nucleotides, the CDR3 is TGCAGCGTAGCGGGAGGGGTCACAGATACGCAGTATTTT. Encoded protein: CSVAGGVTDTQYF.

The chain links TRBV28 to TRBJ2-7; D uncertain. The ends were cut back, 5 bases at V and 1 base at J, with 9 bases in the middle. The CDR3 covers 13 residues. CDR1 is MDHEN, CDR2 SYDVKM, per germline. This CDR3 is CASSTWDSYEQYF. CDR3 coding DNA: TGTGCCAGCAGTACATGGGATTCCTACGAGCAGTACTTC. The full variable domain, rest sourced from reference TRBV28 and TRBJ2-7, is DVKVTQSSRYLVKRTGEKVFLECVQDMDHENMFWYRQDPGLGLRLIYFSYDVKMKEKGDIPEGYSVSREKKERFSLILESASTNQTSMYLCASSTWDSYEQYFGPGTRLTVT.

This chain links TRBV9 with TRBJ1-4; D uncertain. V shed 4 bases and J shed 4 bases, with 11 bases lying between them. CDR1 is SGDLS, CDR2 YYNGEE, per germline. This CDR3 is built from 14 residues. The CDR3 nucleotides are TGTGCCAGCAGCCCCGGGCCACTTAATGAAAAACTGTTTTTT. Translation gives CASSPGPLNEKLFF.

This clonotype has just a few counts. The chain links TRBV28 to TRBJ2-3; 8 bases are shared with TRBD1. The V and J ends lost 5 bases and 3 bases, in that order; junction bases with no gene match: 13. The length of the CDR3 is 17 residues. Germline-derived CDR1 and CDR2 are MDHEN and SYDVKM. The CDR3 coding sequence is TGTGCCAGCAGTAACCAGGACAGGGAAGTATGGACAGATACGCAGTATTTT. Residues: CASSNQDREVWTDTQYF.

In its sample, this clonotype was seen a few times. This chain connects TRBV28 to TRBJ1-2; TRBD1 agrees at 9 bases. CDR3 length: 15 residues. After removal of 1 base from V and 4 bases from J, the junction contained 4 bases not matched to a gene. The V gene's germline CDR1 is MDHEN and CDR2 SYDVKM. The CDR3 loop reads CASSLLGQGIYGYTF. CDR3 coding DNA: TGTGCCAGCAGTTTATTAGGACAGGGGATCTATGGCTACACCTTC.

This chain connects TRBV6-2 or TRBV6-3 to TRBJ2-7; TRBD1 agrees at 8 bases. CDR1 is MNHEY, CDR2 SVGEGT, per germline. V trimming: 5 bases; J trimming: 0 bases; junction bases outside the gene matches: 9. The CDR3 length is 16 residues. The chain's CDR3 is CASSDPGQESSYEQYF. CDR3 coding DNA: TGTGCCAGCAGTGACCCGGGACAGGAGAGCTCCTACGAGCAGTACTTC.

This chain joins TRBV24-1 and TRBJ2-2; D uncertain. The CDR3 runs 14 residues. Trimming cost V 3 bases and J 6 bases, with 10 bases left between them. The germline V gene has CDR1 KGHDR and CDR2 SFDVKD. This CDR3 is CATSDDRFPGELFF. CDR3 sequence (DNA): TGTGCCACCAGTGATGACCGGTTCCCCGGGGAGCTGTTTTTT.

This sequence joins TRBV9 and TRBJ2-1, with TRBD1 matching 9 bases. Germline trimming cut 0 bases from V and 6 bases from J; bases unmatched to any gene: 4. The CDR3 has 15 residues. CDR1 and CDR2 from the germline V gene are SGDLS and YYNGEE. Here the CDR3 reads CASSVGGQGINEQFF. CDR3 nucleotides: TGTGCCAGCAGCGTAGGAGGACAGGGGATCAATGAGCAGTTCTTC.